Shown below are 28 T cell receptor beta chains from a single sample sequenced in a study of response to subunit inactivated influenza vaccine. TCRdb re-analysed the RT-PCR reads in MiXCR, keeping a single row per CDR3 protein. The sample lists more than 700,000 distinct CDR3 sequences, 20% to 25% seen once, with more than 8.5% in the top ten. The sample in question was PBMCs from blood, obtained 4 to 6 days after vaccination. These receptors all stem from a man aged 45 to 65 who received an inactivated influenza vaccine.

The V call is TRBV6-2 or TRBV6-3, the J call TRBJ2-2; D is uncertain. The germline gives CDR1 MNHEY, CDR2 SVGEGT. The length of the CDR3 is 13 residues. The germline V and J ends were trimmed by 1 base and 7 bases, with 7 bases remaining between them. Here the CDR3 DNA reads TGTGCCAGCAGTTACTACAATGGCGGGGAGCTGTTTTTT. It encodes CASSYYNGGELFF.

The chain recombines TRBV29-1 with TRBJ1-1; 8 positions agree with TRBD1. Per germline, CDR1 SQVTM and CDR2 ANQGSEA. J was trimmed by 4 bases and V by 2 bases; bases with no gene match: 6. The CDR3 spans 14 residues. The CDR3 coding sequence is TGCAGCGTTGAACGCAGGGGGCGAAGCACTGAAGCTTTCTTT. Translated: CSVERRGRSTEAFF.

There are a few counts of this clonotype. V and J are TRBV4-3 and TRBJ1-6; D gene unclear. This CDR3 is built from 15 residues. Per germline, CDR1 LGHNA and CDR2 YSLEER. Trimming took 2 bases from V and 7 from J, leaving 12 bases between them. The CDR3 spells CASSQLTTSNSPLHF. The CDR3 DNA is TGCGCCAGCAGCCAATTGACCACCTCGAATTCACCCCTCCACTTT.

This clonotype turned up a few times. V gene TRBV6-5 combines with J gene TRBJ2-3; TRBD2 aligns across 7 bases. The CDR3 consists of 17 residues. V gave up 7 bases and J gave up 1 base; unmatched junction bases: 14. Germline V gives CDR1 MNHEY, CDR2 SVGAGI. The CDR3 here is CASKLARGGGRTDTQYF. The CDR3 DNA follows: TGTGCCAGCAAGTTGGCACGCGGGGGAGGCCGCACAGATACGCAGTATTTT.

This chain connects TRBV7-2 to TRBJ2-1; D is perhaps TRBD1 (6 bases). There are 15 residues in the CDR3. The germline V gene encodes CDR1 SGHTA and CDR2 FQGNSA. V lost 1 base, J lost 5 bases, and 12 bases lay in between. Here the CDR3 reads CASSLGSWGHNEQFF. CDR3 DNA: TGTGCCAGCAGCTTAGGTTCGTGGGGGCACAATGAGCAGTTCTTC.

This clonotype was counted between two and nine times. The CDR3 sequence is CASSQAGVEQYF. As DNA, the CDR3 is TGTGCCAGCAGCCAAGCAGGGGTCGAGCAGTACTTC. J is TRBJ2-7 and V is TRBV4-2; D may be TRBD1 (6 bases). CDR3 length: 12 residues. With 1 base removed from V and 6 bases from J, the gap between germline ends came to 7 bases. From germline, CDR1 is LGHNA and CDR2 YNFKEQ.

This clonotype was detected ten times or more. V usage is TRBV12-3 or TRBV12-4 and J usage is TRBJ1-2; D ambiguous. V was trimmed by 3 bases and J by 6 bases, leaving 11 bases between them. This CDR3 region has 13 residues. CDR3 loop: CASSFHPGNGYTF. Written as DNA, the CDR3 is TGTGCCAGCAGTTTTCATCCGGGGAATGGCTACACCTTC.

This chain connects TRBV2 to TRBJ2-1; TRBD2 matches 7 bases. Germline V gives CDR1 SNHLY, CDR2 FYNNEI. The CDR3 contains 15 residues. V shed 1 base, J shed 4 bases, and the junction held 4 bases outside the gene matches. CDR3 amino acids: CASSEEPGGYNEQFF. The CDR3 DNA follows: TGTGCCAGCAGTGAAGAACCGGGAGGATACAATGAGCAGTTCTTC.

This chain links TRBV5-1 with TRBJ2-7, with TRBD1 matching 7 bases. CDR1 and CDR2 from the germline V gene are SGHRS and YFSETQ. Germline trimming cut 3 bases from V and 1 base from J; bases unmatched to any gene: 4. The CDR3 loop spans 14 amino acids. The DNA of the CDR3 is TGCGCCAGCAGCTGGGACAGCCCGTCCTACGAGCAGTACTTC. Translation: CASSWDSPSYEQYF.

The V gene is TRBV29-1, the J gene TRBJ2-5; 8 bases match TRBD1. V shed 4 bases and J 4 bases; nucleotides not matched to a gene: 5. The CDR3 is made up of 13 amino acids. Germline CDR1 and CDR2: SQVTM and ANQGSEA. CDR3 DNA sequence: TGCAGCGTTGGTAGACAGGGGCGAGAGACCCAGTACTTC. It yields the protein CSVGRQGRETQYF.

As concerns this clonotype: The junction differs from germline at one of its ends, possibly a read error. The chain is built from TRBV14 and TRBJ2-7; D might be TRBD2 (6 bases). This CDR3 has 11 residues. Germline V gives CDR1 SGHDN, CDR2 FVKESK. The CDR3 region has the DNA TGTGCCAGCAGCCAAGTGGCTAGCGTATCCTTC. It codes for CASSQVASVSF.

This clonotype occurred a few times. The chain uses TRBV15 and TRBJ2-1; D tentatively reads TRBD1 or TRBD2 (5 bases each). Trimming cost V 3 bases and J 4 bases, with 19 bases left between them. CDR1 LNHNV and CDR2 YYDKDF come from the germline V gene (reference sequence). The CDR3 loop spans 17 amino acids. DNA of the CDR3: TGTGCCACCAGCAGGCCTGGGGGTCCCAGTGGGTACAATGAGCAGTTCTTC. It yields the protein CATSRPGGPSGYNEQFF.

This clonotype was observed once. The genes are TRBV4-2 and TRBJ2-5; the match to TRBD2 covers 7 bases. Trimming took 1 base from V and 2 from J; bases not matched to a gene: 1. The CDR3 runs to 14 residues. Germline V gene data show CDR1 as LGHNA and CDR2 as YNFKEQ. The CDR3 DNA reads as TGTGCCAGCAGCCAAGTGGGACTACAAGAGACCCAGTACTTC. This encodes CASSQVGLQETQYF.

The V call is TRBV5-6, the J call TRBJ1-3; D is ambiguous. V lost 3 bases to trimming and J lost 0 bases, with 10 bases between them. The germline V gene encodes CDR1 SGHDT and CDR2 YYEEEE. The CDR3 length is 15 residues. This chain's CDR3 is CASSSDVHSGNTIYF. The CDR3 DNA sequence: TGTGCCAGCAGCTCGGACGTCCACTCTGGAAACACCATATATTTT.

This clonotype was seen more than once but under ten times. The V gene is TRBV9, the J gene TRBJ2-3; 7 bases match TRBD1. CDR1 is SGDLS, CDR2 YYNGEE, per germline. This CDR3 comprises 16 residues. V lost 6 bases to trimming and J lost 2 bases; unmatched junction nucleotides: 12. In nucleotides, the CDR3 is TGTGCCAGCACCAAGCGAGGGGACAGAAACACAGATACGCAGTATTTT. Its protein is CASTKRGDRNTDTQYF.

This clonotype was seen more than once but under ten times. The CDR3 DNA reads TGTGCCAGCTCACCAGGGGCGCACACTGAAGCTTTCTTT. This gives the protein CASSPGAHTEAFF. The rearrangement links TRBV18 to TRBJ1-1; D is possibly TRBD1 (5 bases). Trimming took 2 bases from V and 3 from J, leaving 7 bases between them. CDR1 and CDR2 from the germline V gene are KGHSH and LQKENI. The CDR3 totals 13 residues.

The V call is TRBV7-9, the J call TRBJ1-5; D gene ambiguous. Germline lookup yields CDR1 SEHNR and CDR2 FQNEAQ (reference sequence). The CDR3 extends over 13 amino acids. V was pared by 2 bases and J by 5 bases, with 7 bases between. The CDR3 region is CASSLTTDQPQHF. Here the CDR3 DNA reads TGTGCCAGCAGCTTAACCACCGATCAGCCCCAGCATTTT.

This clonotype was counted a few times. The V gene is TRBV13, the J gene TRBJ2-4; D gene uncertain. V was trimmed by 0 bases and J by 0 bases, leaving 6 bases between them. The germline CDR1 and CDR2 sequences are PRHDT and FYEKMQ (reference sequence). This CDR3 contains 15 residues. Here the CDR3 reads CASSLGRLAKNIQYF. The CDR3 DNA is TGTGCCAGCAGCTTAGGACGGCTAGCCAAAAACATTCAGTACTTC. Complete variable domain (other parts from reference TRBV13 and TRBJ2-4): AAGVIQSPRHLIKEKRETATLKCYPIPRHDTVYWYQQGPGQDPQFLISFYEKMQSDKGSIPDRFSAQQFSDYHSELNMSSLELGDSALYFCASSLGRLAKNIQYFGAGTRLSVL.

This chain links TRBV4-2 with TRBJ2-2; 9 positions agree with TRBD2. CDR1 LGHNA and CDR2 YNFKEQ come from the germline V gene. The junction had 5 bases not matched to a gene; V was cut back by 3 bases and J by 0 bases. The CDR3 extends over 17 amino acids. CDR3 coding DNA: TGTGCCAGCAGCCACCTTAGCGGGGGTTCGAACACCGGGGAGCTGTTTTTT. Its translation is CASSHLSGGSNTGELFF.

There are many counts of this clonotype. The chain joins TRBV4-3 to TRBJ2-7; no definite D call. Germline V gene lookup returns CDR1 LGHNA and CDR2 YSLEER. The CDR3 runs to 13 residues. V lost 0 bases to trimming and J lost 6 bases, with 9 bases between them. CDR3 nucleotide sequence: TGCGCCAGCAGCCAAGATCCCCAGACCGAGCAGTACTTC. Protein product: CASSQDPQTEQYF.

The chain uses TRBV5-1 and TRBJ2-3; 12 positions agree with TRBD2. J was trimmed by 4 bases and V by 0 bases; bases with no gene match: 9. The CDR3 has 18 residues. Germline assignment: CDR1 SGHRS and CDR2 YFSETQ. CDR3 coding DNA: TGCGCCAGCAGCTTGGGACATCAACTAGCGGGGGGCGCAGATACGCAGTATTTT. This encodes CASSLGHQLAGGADTQYF.

This clonotype was found a few times. CDR3 sequence reads: CASSQGVNEQFF. The CDR3 bases are TGCGCCAGCAGCCAAGGGGTTAATGAGCAGTTCTTC. The chain recombines TRBV4-1 with TRBJ2-1, with unresolved D. This CDR3 spans 12 amino acids. Trimming shortened V by 1 base and J by 7 bases, and 5 bases separated the two germline ends. In germline, CDR1 is MGHRA, CDR2 YSYEKL.

This clonotype was seen a few times. CDR3 loop: CASRLPGQGTDTQYF. DNA for the CDR3: TGCGCCAGCAGATTACCGGGACAAGGCACAGATACGCAGTATTTT. The chain joins TRBV5-1 to TRBJ2-3; perhaps TRBD1 as D (6 bases). V lost 5 bases and J lost 1, with 14 bases in between. Per germline, CDR1 SGHRS and CDR2 YFSETQ. There are 15 residues in the CDR3.

This clonotype was counted only a few times. The genes are TRBV5-1 and TRBJ2-6; tentatively, D is TRBD1 (5 bases). The germline V gene encodes CDR1 SGHRS and CDR2 YFSETQ. CDR3 length: 16 residues. The V and J ends lost 0 bases and 4 bases respectively, with 11 bases between them. This chain's CDR3 is CASSLVRATGANVLTF. CDR3 nucleotides: TGCGCCAGCAGCTTGGTCAGGGCTACCGGGGCCAACGTCCTGACTTTC.

The J gene is TRBJ1-1, the V gene TRBV29-1; D is ambiguous. Looked up from germline, CDR1 is SQVTM and CDR2 is ANQGSEA. Trimming pared 0 bases from V and 1 base from J, leaving 6 bases between. The CDR3 length is 13 residues. The CDR3 spells CSVEEGRNTEAFF. CDR3 DNA sequence: TGCAGCGTTGAAGAAGGGAGGAACACTGAAGCTTTCTTT.

The CDR3 spells CASSYQLVVTGHWKTNEKLFF. The CDR3, as DNA: TGTGCCAGCAGTTACCAATTGGTGGTGACAGGCCACTGGAAGACTAATGAAAAACTGTTTTTT. J is TRBJ1-4 and V is TRBV6-2 or TRBV6-3, with D possibly matching TRBD1 (6 bases). Germline values: CDR1 MNHEY, CDR2 SVGEGT. V lost 2 bases to trimming and J lost 2 bases, with 27 bases between them. The CDR3 loop spans 21 amino acids.

The chain recombines TRBV4-3 with TRBJ1-2; TRBD1 might be the D (6 bases). Germline lookup yields CDR1 LGHNA and CDR2 YSLEER. CDR3 size: 14 residues. Trimming stripped 4 bases from V and 5 bases from J, with 14 bases between. This CDR3 is CASSRQSQGYGYTF. DNA of the CDR3: TGCGCCAGCAGCCGTCAATCCCAGGGGTATGGCTACACCTTC.

The chain carries TRBV19 and TRBJ1-5; maybe TRBD1 (6 bases). This CDR3 comprises 14 residues. CDR1 is LNHDA and CDR2 is SQIVND in the germline V gene (reference sequence). Trimming took off 7 bases at V and 7 bases at J, with 17 bases between the two ends. In nucleotides, the CDR3 is TGTGCCAGTAAGGTCCCGGGGGCCCACCAGCCCCAGCATTTT. Its protein is CASKVPGAHQPQHF.